These 4 T cell receptor beta chains came from one sample sequenced in a study of T cells after yellow fever vaccination. TCRdb re-derived calls from the 5' RACE reads in MiXCR, one entry per CDR3 protein. The sample lists 200,000 to 250,000 distinct CDR3 sequences, around 7% occurring once. The specimen comprised CD4+ T cells sorted from PBMCs, sampled 15 days after the yellow fever booster vaccination. These receptors were collected from a young man who received the YFV17D yellow fever vaccine.

This clonotype was counted at least ten times. V and J are TRBV5-1 and TRBJ2-5, with a possible D match to TRBD2 (5 bases). The CDR3 consists of 14 residues. Germline assignment: CDR1 SGHRS and CDR2 YFSETQ. The V and J ends lost 0 bases and 5 bases respectively, with 11 bases between them. In DNA form, the CDR3 reads TGCGCCAGCAGCTTGGAGGCCACGGGGGAGACCCAGTACTTC. Translation: CASSLEATGETQYF.

CDR3 nucleotides: TGCGCCAGCAGCTCCTCTAGCGGTGCCACCTACGAGCAGTACTTC. Its protein product is CASSSSSGATYEQYF. The chain links TRBV5-1 to TRBJ2-7; the match to TRBD2 covers 7 bases. The length of the CDR3 is 15 residues. Trimming took 3 bases from V and 2 from J; bases not matched to a gene: 8. Germline V gives CDR1 SGHRS, CDR2 YFSETQ.

This clonotype was seen many times. The chain has TRBV6-5 and TRBJ2-5, with a possible D match to TRBD2 (6 bases). Germline V gene data show CDR1 as MNHEY and CDR2 as SVGAGI. V gave up 2 bases and J gave up 7 bases, with 14 bases separating them. The CDR3 extends over 14 amino acids. In DNA, the CDR3 is TGTGCCAGCAGTTACATAACTCCCGGGGGGACCCAGTACTTC. Its protein is CASSYITPGGTQYF.

The CDR3 here is CASSQRTVKNTGELFF. As DNA, the CDR3 is TGTGCCAGCTCACAACGGACAGTAAAGAACACCGGGGAGCTGTTTTTT. The chain combines TRBV18 with TRBJ2-2, with D perhaps TRBD1 (6 bases). Trimming left V 4 bases short and J 1 base short, with 13 bases between. The CDR3 runs 16 residues. Germline assignment: CDR1 KGHSH and CDR2 LQKENI.